Listed here is a single T cell receptor beta chain. Its antigen is as yet unknown. The time point was: baseline, week 1 (first vaccination visit). Specified treatment: pre-vaccination baseline after standard-of-care therapy. The study enrolled donors with new WHO grade 3 or 4 IDH1-mutant, ATRX-lost astrocytomas. V lost 8 bases to trimming and J lost 2 bases; unmatched junction nucleotides: 10. Germline V lookup: CDR1 SQVTM, CDR2 ANQGSEA. The CDR3 sequence is 14 residues long. The entry originates in a study of a mutant IDH1 vaccine in newly diagnosed glioma. Study summary: It was radiotherapy, temozolomide, or both that patients received previously, with most receiving both. Overall study findings and caveats: The study observed vaccine-induced immune responses in roughly 95% of patients.

The table came from immunoSEQ multiplex PCR; TCRdb's copy has only in-frame clones and leaves some out. Of tens of thousands of clones listed, 65% to 90% were seen once; the top ten hold about 3%. The clonotype originates from a man aged 30 to 45 with glioma. The V gene is TRBV29-1, the J gene TRBJ2-3, with 7 positions matching TRBD2. Sequencing was performed on PBMCs, taken from a glioma patient treated with radiotherapy, temozolomide or both. CDR3 protein: CSTPGRGNTDTQYF. In DNA, the CDR3 is TGCAGCACACCAGGGCGGGGGAACACAGATACGCAGTATTTT.